These T cell receptor beta chains were read from a single sample in a study of blood T cell repertoires in COVID-19. Only in-frame clones appear in the TCRdb table, and some are missing; sequencing was by immunoSEQ multiplex PCR. Of fewer than 150,000 clones in the sample, around four fifths are singletons; the top ten hold around a fifth. The sequenced sample was peripheral blood. The receptor source for this set is an elderly man with acute or convalescent COVID-19. The CDR3 runs from the conserved cysteine through the conserved F or W. D genes are given only for firm matches. Clone size is stated in some rows and not others, as once, few, many or a class when expanded.

V gene	D gene	clone size	J gene	CDR3 DNA	CDR3 protein
TRBV5-1	-	-	TRBJ2-1	TGCGCCAGCAGCCTGGACAGCTCCTACAATGAGCAGTTCTTC	CASSLDSSYNEQFF
TRBV6-2/TRBV6-3	TRBD2	-	TRBJ2-3	TGTGCCAGCAGTTACTCCCCAGCGGGGGCTAGCACAGATACGCAGTATTTT	CASSYSPAGASTDTQYF
TRBV29-1	-	-	TRBJ2-1	TGCAGCGTTGTGGGAGTCTACAATGAGCAGTTCTTC	CSVVGVYNEQFF
TRBV14	TRBD1	-	TRBJ1-1	TGTGCCAGCAGCCAAGGATTTCAGGGGGCAACAGCTTTCTTT	CASSQGFQGATAFF
TRBV3-1/TRBV3-2	TRBD2	few	TRBJ2-5	TGTGCCAGCAGCCAAGGGACTAGCGGGGAGACCCAGTACTTC	CASSQGTSGETQYF
TRBV2	-	few	TRBJ2-7	TGTGCCAGCAGTGTAGGGGTAAGCGAGCAGTACTTC	CASSVGVSEQYF
TRBV28	-	-	TRBJ2-1	TGTGCCAGCAAGGCGCGGGGGCTTAGTTTCAATGAGCAGTTCTTC	CASKARGLSFNEQFF
TRBV18	TRBD1	-	TRBJ1-5	TGTGCCAGCTCTCCGGACAGGGCAGATAGCAATCAGCCCCAGCATTTT	CASSPDRADSNQPQHF
TRBV6-6	-	-	TRBJ2-7	TGTGCCAGCAGTACAGGTTACTACGAGCAGTACTTC	CASSTGYYEQYF
TRBV4-2	TRBD1	-	TRBJ2-1	TGTGCCAGCAGCCAAGTCTCACAGGGGTACAATGAGCAGTTCTTC	CASSQVSQGYNEQFF
TRBV7-3	TRBD1	-	TRBJ2-1	TGTGCCAGCAGCCCAACGGACAGGCCCTACAATGAGCAGTTCTTC	CASSPTDRPYNEQFF
TRBV29-1	-	few	TRBJ1-5	TGCAGCGGCGCGACAGGAGTTAATCAGCCCCAGCATTTT	CSGATGVNQPQHF
TRBV19	-	-	TRBJ2-7	TGTGCCAGTAGTCACGGGGATTCTAGCTCCTACGAGCAGTACTTC	CASSHGDSSSYEQYF
TRBV4-2	-	-	TRBJ2-3	TGTGCCAGCAGCCAAGAAGGAGGCCTGACAGATACGCAGTATTTT	CASSQEGGLTDTQYF
TRBV19	TRBD1	-	TRBJ2-6	TGTGCCAGTAGTGTCGGACAGGGGGCAACTGGGGCCAACGTCCTGACTTTC	CASSVGQGATGANVLTF
TRBV5-1	TRBD1	-	TRBJ1-2	TGCGCCAGCAGCTCACAGGGGTATGGCTACACCTTC	CASSSQGYGYTF
TRBV7-2	-	-	TRBJ1-5	TGTGCCAGCAGCTTAGTTACAGACTATAGCAATCAGCCCCAGCATTTT	CASSLVTDYSNQPQHF
TRBV27	TRBD2	-	TRBJ2-5	TGTGCCAGCAGTCACCCGACTAGCGGGGGGGGAGAGACCCAGTACTTC	CASSHPTSGGGETQYF
TRBV9	-	-	TRBJ2-1	TGTGCCAGCAGCGTAAACGGGTACAATGAGCAGTTCTTC	CASSVNGYNEQFF
TRBV19	TRBD1	-	TRBJ2-7	TGTGCCAGTAGTTCACGTGGGGGACAGGTGGGCTACGAGCAGTACTTC	CASSSRGGQVGYEQYF
TRBV5-1	TRBD2	-	TRBJ2-1	TGCGCCAGCAGCGGGCCTAGCGGGGGTTACAATGAGCAGTTCTTC	CASSGPSGGYNEQFF
TRBV15	TRBD1	few	TRBJ1-1	TGTGCCACCAGCAGATCCACGGACAGGGGCGACCGGAACACTGAAGCTTTCTTT	CATSRSTDRGDRNTEAFF
TRBV10-3	-	-	TRBJ1-2	TGTGCCATCAGTGGGGACAACTCATATGGCTACACCTTC	CAISGDNSYGYTF
TRBV5-6	TRBD1	-	TRBJ1-1	TGTGCCAGCAGCTTAGACAGGGGGTGGACCACTGAAGCTTTCTTT	CASSLDRGWTTEAFF
TRBV6-1	TRBD2	-	TRBJ2-1	TGTGCCAGCAGTGATCCCAGCGGGGGCCCCCATAATGAGCAGTTCTTC	CASSDPSGGPHNEQFF
TRBV6-1	-	-	TRBJ1-5	TGTGCCAGCAGTGAACCTAGCACGGGTAGCAATCAGCCCCAGCATTTT	CASSEPSTGSNQPQHF
TRBV18	-	-	TRBJ2-6	TGTGCCAGCTCACCGGGGACTGGAACATTCTCTGGGGCCAACGTCCTGACTTTC	CASSPGTGTFSGANVLTF
TRBV6-5	-	-	TRBJ1-4	TGTGCCAGCAGCTCGCACGGGACTAATGAAAAACTGTTTTTT	CASSSHGTNEKLFF
TRBV9	-	-	TRBJ2-1	TGTGCCAGCAGCGCCCCGGCAGGCCTCTACAATGAGCAGTTCTTC	CASSAPAGLYNEQFF
TRBV5-5	-	-	TRBJ1-6	TGTGCCAGCAGCCCCGACCTCTTTCGGGTTCATTCACCCCTCCACTTT	CASSPDLFRVHSPLHF
TRBV5-1	-	-	TRBJ1-2	TGCGCCAGCAGCTTGGACAGCAGTCCCTATGGCTACACCTTC	CASSLDSSPYGYTF
TRBV3-1/TRBV3-2	TRBD1	-	TRBJ2-2	TGTGCCAGCAGCGAAGGGACAGGGGATTCCGGGGAGCTGTTTTTT	CASSEGTGDSGELFF
TRBV24-1	-	few	TRBJ1-5	TGTGCCACCAGTGAAACAGGGAGGGATCAGCCCCAGCATTTT	CATSETGRDQPQHF
TRBV28	-	-	TRBJ1-2	TGTGCCAGCAGTTTAATAACGGCGGGACTCCTTCTCCAGGGCTATGGCTACACCTTC	CASSLITAGLLLQGYGYTF
TRBV7-2	TRBD2	-	TRBJ2-7	TGTGCCAGCAGCTTAGATACGGGGGGGGTCTACGAGCAGTACTTC	CASSLDTGGVYEQYF
TRBV5-1	-	-	TRBJ2-5	TGCGCCAGCAGCCTGGGGGACACCAGAAAAGAGACCCAGTACTTC	CASSLGDTRKETQYF
TRBV6-5	-	-	TRBJ1-1	TGTGCCAGCAGTTACTCAGATACGGGGACAAGAGCTTTCTTT	CASSYSDTGTRAFF
TRBV2	-	-	TRBJ1-4	TGTGCCAGCACACTTAATAGAGGGACAACTAATGAAAAACTGTTTTTT	CASTLNRGTTNEKLFF
TRBV28	-	few	TRBJ1-4	TGTGCCAGCAGCCTCAGAGGACTGAATGAAAAACTGTTTTTT	CASSLRGLNEKLFF
TRBV5-6	TRBD1	-	TRBJ2-5	TGTGCCAGCAGGTTGACAGGGGAAGAGACCCAGTACTTC	CASRLTGEETQYF
TRBV4-1	TRBD1	-	TRBJ2-7	TGCGCCAGCAGCCAAAGTGGGACAGTTAGCTCCTACGAGCAGTACTTC	CASSQSGTVSSYEQYF
TRBV3-1/TRBV3-2	TRBD1	-	TRBJ1-6	TGTGCCAGCAGCCATTTCAGAGGGGGCCAGAGCTCCTATAATTCACCCCTCCACTTT	CASSHFRGGQSSYNSPLHF
TRBV10-3	-	-	TRBJ2-7	TGTGCCATCAGTGAGAGGGGACTCATTTCCTACGAGCAGTACTTC	CAISERGLISYEQYF
TRBV19	TRBD1	-	TRBJ1-5	TGTGCCAGTAGTCCTTTGACAGGGGGCCACCAGCCCCAGCATTTT	CASSPLTGGHQPQHF
TRBV6-6	-	-	TRBJ1-1	TGTGCCAGCAGGTACTTGCAGGGGAAGAACACTGAAGCTTTCTTT	CASRYLQGKNTEAFF
TRBV11-2	-	-	TRBJ2-2	TGTGCCAGCAGCTTAGGGGGCACGAACACCGGGGAGCTGTTTTTT	CASSLGGTNTGELFF
TRBV18	TRBD1	-	TRBJ1-3	TGTGCCAGCTCATCATCGATCCTGACAGGGTCTTCTGGAAACACCATATATTTT	CASSSSILTGSSGNTIYF
TRBV28	TRBD2	-	TRBJ2-2	TGTGCCAGCAGGACTAGCATGAACACCGGGGAGCTGTTTTTT	CASRTSMNTGELFF
TRBV4-1	-	-	TRBJ1-2	TGCGCCAGCAGCCAGGCCCTGGACACCCATGGCTACACCTTC	CASSQALDTHGYTF
TRBV21-1	-	-	TRBJ2-4	TGTGCCAGCAGCAGCAGGAGGGCCTTGGAAAACATTCAGTACTTC	CASSSRRALENIQYF
TRBV5-1	-	-	TRBJ1-5	TGCGCCAGCAGCCCGGGGGACAATCAGCCCCAGCATTTT	CASSPGDNQPQHF
TRBV19	-	-	TRBJ1-6	TGTGCCACATCCCTGGAGAACTATAATTCACCCCTCCACTTT	CATSLENYNSPLHF
TRBV5-4	TRBD2	-	TRBJ2-3	TGTGCCAGCAGCTTGCGGGGGGGCACTAATACGCAGTATTTT	CASSLRGGTNTQYF
TRBV6-5	-	-	TRBJ2-2	TGTGCCAGCACTTCCCCGACCGGGGAGCTGTTTTTT	CASTSPTGELFF
TRBV4-2	-	-	TRBJ1-6	TGTGCCAGCAGCCAAGGGACCCCGGACAGTCATTCACCCCTCCACTTT	CASSQGTPDSHSPLHF
TRBV19	-	-	TRBJ1-2	TGTGCCAGTAGTCCACAGAGCTATGGCTACACCTTC	CASSPQSYGYTF
TRBV19	-	-	TRBJ1-5	TGTGCCAGTAGTCCTCTTGGCGGGACGTATCAGCCCCAGCATTTT	CASSPLGGTYQPQHF
TRBV5-1	TRBD1	-	TRBJ1-6	TGCGCCAGCAGCTTGGCCGGACAGGGTGATTCACCCCTCCACTTT	CASSLAGQGDSPLHF
TRBV10-3	-	-	TRBJ1-6	TGTGCCATCAGTGAGGAGGGTACTAGAGGTAATTCACCCCTCCACTTT	CAISEEGTRGNSPLHF